The clone carrying this T cell receptor beta chain showed up just a few times. The sample is drawn from a study of early T cells in non-severe SARS-CoV-2 infection. CDR1 SGHTA and CDR2 FQGNSA come from the germline V gene. This CDR3 is 15 amino acids long. V lost 2 bases and J 1 base, leaving 10 bases between the germline ends. From the 5' RACE reads, TCRdb called clonotypes with MiXCR, one entry per CDR3 protein. The sample lists 60,000 or so distinct CDR3 sequences, roughly 12% occurring once. Sequencing used whole blood. The TCR comes from an adult who was a healthcare worker with PCR-confirmed SARS-CoV-2 infection or an uninfected control (not recorded which). V is TRBV7-2 and J is TRBJ2-3; possibly TRBD1 for D (5 bases). CDR3 sequence (DNA): TGTGCCAGCAGCTTAACCAGGGATGGCACAGATACGCAGTATTTT. Encoded protein: CASSLTRDGTDTQYF.